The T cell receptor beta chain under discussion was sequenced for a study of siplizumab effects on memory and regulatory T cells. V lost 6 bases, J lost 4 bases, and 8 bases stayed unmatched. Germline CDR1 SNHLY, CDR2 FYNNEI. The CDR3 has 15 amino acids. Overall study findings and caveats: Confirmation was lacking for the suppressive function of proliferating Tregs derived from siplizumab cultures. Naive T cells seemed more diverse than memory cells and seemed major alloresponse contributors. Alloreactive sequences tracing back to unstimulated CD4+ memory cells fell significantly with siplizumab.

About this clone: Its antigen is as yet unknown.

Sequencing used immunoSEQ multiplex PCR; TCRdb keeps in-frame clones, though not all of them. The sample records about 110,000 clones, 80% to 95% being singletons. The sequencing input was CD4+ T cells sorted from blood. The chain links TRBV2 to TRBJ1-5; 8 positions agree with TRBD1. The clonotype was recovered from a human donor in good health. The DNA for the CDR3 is TGTGCCAGCAGCCCCGGACAGGGTTGGAATCAGCCCCAGCATTTT. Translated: CASSPGQGWNQPQHF.